The present T cell receptor beta chain was sequenced within a study of tumor-infiltrating lymphocytes in primary liver carcinoma. Study-wide background: Patients underwent resection of primary liver carcinoma.

Unsorted whole blood served as the source of blood RNA, and germline DNA was extracted as well. A sample of approximately 4 milliliters of peripheral blood was taken before surgery. With roughly 540 ng total RNA as template and a constant-region primer, TCR beta cDNA was made. Slightly modified ARM-PCR with three nested multiplex PCR rounds yielded TCR beta libraries. The study ran its first two PCR rounds for roughly 11 cycles each, using TRBV1-TRBV30 forward primers and a C-beta reverse primer. In TCRdb, the multiplex PCR reads were re-called with MiXCR into one record per CDR3 protein. The table lists approximately 330,000 distinct CDR3 sequences, approximately 64% of them singletons, with about 6.1% in the top ten. This clonotype showed up just once. Mismatch with germline at one junction end may stem from a read error. This CDR3 has 14 residues. Germline V gives CDR1 SGHAT, CDR2 FQNNGV.

The rearrangement joins TRBV11-2 to TRBJ2-7; D is unresolved. This clonotype originated in a man between 40 and 49 years old with primary liver carcinoma and hepatitis B virus infection. The sample consisted of peripheral blood. CDR3 sequence reads: CTSTLSQNSYEQYF. The CDR3 DNA reads TGTACCAGCACCTTATCGCAGAACTCCTACGAACAGTACTTC.